A single T cell receptor (beta chain) is shown here with its context. Its antigen is as yet unknown. This sample was taken from a study of T cell responses to AZD1222 COVID-19 vaccine. Study-level results: A mostly white British donor set with more females was recruited, and clonal diversity was possibly underestimated. Targets within unmutated variant regions were reportedly found for nearly half of spike-specific TCRs.

Produced via immunoSEQ multiplex PCR; TCRdb's table is partial and in-frame only. The repertoire holds around 120,000 clones, with 70% to 90% as singletons. The TCR sequence derives from an adult in good health. The source material was peripheral blood, sampled on day 0 of AZD1222 vaccination.

The CDR3 protein is CASSYSTSSYNEQFF. In DNA, the CDR3 is TGTGCCAGCAGTTACTCCACGAGCTCCTACAATGAGCAGTTCTTC. The rearrangement links TRBV6-5 to TRBJ2-1; D gene uncertain. This CDR3 has 15 amino acids. CDR1 MNHEY and CDR2 SVGAGI come from the germline V gene. Trimming cost V 0 bases and J 0 bases, with 6 bases left between them.